The clone carrying this TCR beta chain was recorded at least ten times. Its specificity is not known. The data stem from a study of response to subunit inactivated influenza vaccine. Study findings and constraints: With each seasonal influenza vaccination, the authors suggested, few new T cells are recruited.

TCRdb reprocessed the RT-PCR reads with MiXCR, giving one entry per CDR3 protein. Of hundreds of thousands of distinct CDR3 sequences in the sample, over 10% were seen once. Trimming cost V 3 bases and J 5 bases, with 6 bases left between them. The CDR3 contains 12 residues. The sample was PBMCs from blood, taken 35 to 45 days after vaccination. V is TRBV12-3 or TRBV12-4 and J is TRBJ2-3; no reliable D call. The clonotype comes from a man between 50 and 59 years old who received an inactivated influenza vaccine. The DNA for the CDR3 is TGTGCCAGCAGTTTTGGTGGAGATACGCAGTATTTT. Its protein is CASSFGGDTQYF.